A selection of T cell receptor beta chains follows, all from one sample in a study of regulatory T cells in long-lasting Graves disease. TCRdb re-analysed the multiplex PCR reads in MiXCR, keeping a single row per CDR3 protein. The data hold under 300,000 distinct CDR3 sequences, with about 17% observed a single time. This sample was shared with a second study, whose subject was T cells in Graves' hyperthyroidism and ophthalmopathy.

Sequences were derived from peripheral blood mononuclear cells (PBMCs), sampled at new diagnosis, from a patient treated with antithyroid drugs. Receptors originate from a woman in her 30s with Graves disease. Each CDR3 is given with its conserved first and last residue. The D gene is left open where the match is weak. A row's size may be missing; if present it is once, few, many or a size class.

v_call	d_call	j_call	clone_size	cdr3_aa	cdr3_nt
TRBV5-1	NA	TRBJ1-2	NA	CASSLTGTKGGYTF	TGCGCCAGCAGCTTGACAGGGACGAAAGGAGGCTACACCTTC
TRBV6-1	NA	TRBJ1-1	many	CASSEWQKVEAFF	TGTGCCAGCAGTGAATGGCAGAAGGTCGAAGCTTTCTTT
TRBV12-3/TRBV12-4	NA	TRBJ1-1	NA	CASSPLAGVEAFF	TGTGCCAGCAGCCCCCTGGCAGGGGTTGAAGCTTTCTTT
TRBV28	TRBD1	TRBJ2-7	many	CASSFPGGIYEQYF	TGTGCCAGCAGTTTTCCAGGGGGTATCTACGAGCAGTACTTC
TRBV2	TRBD2	TRBJ2-1	NA	CASSEAGSGGRNEQFF	TGTGCCAGCAGTGAAGCCGGTAGCGGGGGGCGCAATGAGCAGTTCTTC
TRBV5-1	NA	TRBJ2-6	many	CASSRGTAASGANVLTF	TGCGCCAGCAGCCGGGGGACCGCCGCTTCTGGGGCCAACGTCCTGACTTTC
TRBV18	NA	TRBJ1-1	many	CASSPTRVGDTEAFF	TGTGCCAGCTCACCAACCAGGGTAGGAGACACTGAAGCTTTCTTT
TRBV6-2/TRBV6-3	TRBD1	TRBJ1-2	many	CASSDRVDYGYTF	TGTGCCAGCAGTGACAGGGTCGACTATGGCTACACCTTC
TRBV27	NA	TRBJ1-1	many	CASSWQTNTEAFF	TGTGCCAGCAGTTGGCAGACAAACACTGAAGCTTTCTTT
TRBV27	TRBD1	TRBJ1-2	many	CASSLGSGGYGYTF	TGTGCCAGCAGTTTGGGGTCAGGGGGGTATGGCTACACCTTC
TRBV28	TRBD2	TRBJ2-3	many	CASSLSQRGANTQYF	TGTGCCAGCAGTTTAAGCCAGCGGGGGGCTAATACGCAGTATTTT
TRBV20-1	TRBD2	TRBJ2-3	NA	CSAERGASDTQYF	TGCAGTGCTGAGCGGGGGGCCTCAGATACGCAGTATTTT
TRBV6-2/TRBV6-3	NA	TRBJ2-3	many	CASSGSSFTDTQYF	TGTGCCAGCAGTGGAAGCAGTTTTACAGATACGCAGTATTTT
TRBV20-1	NA	TRBJ1-2	many	CSAPGAGDQGYTF	TGCAGTGCACCGGGGGCTGGGGATCAAGGCTACACCTTC
TRBV7-2	NA	TRBJ1-1	many	CASSHGWNTEAFF	TGTGCCAGCAGCCATGGGTGGAACACTGAAGCTTTCTTT
TRBV7-2	TRBD2	TRBJ2-3	many	CASTGGNTDTQYF	TGTGCCAGCACGGGAGGAAACACAGATACGCAGTATTTT
TRBV10-3	NA	TRBJ1-2	many	CAINRPGDYGYTF	TGTGCCATCAACCGTCCGGGCGACTATGGCTACACCTTC
TRBV4-1	NA	TRBJ1-5	many	CASSQEVGYQPQHF	TGCGCCAGCAGCCAAGAGGTAGGGTATCAGCCCCAGCATTTT
TRBV12-3/TRBV12-4	TRBD1	TRBJ2-1	few	CASSTTRDRKYNEQFF	TGTGCCAGCAGTACAACCCGGGACAGGAAGTACAATGAGCAGTTCTTC
TRBV11-2	NA	TRBJ1-4	few	CASSFSVTNEKLFF	TGTGCCAGCAGCTTCTCGGTAACTAATGAAAAACTGTTTTTT
TRBV5-6	NA	TRBJ2-7	many	CASSLRAGRTYEQYF	TGTGCCAGCAGCTTGAGGGCAGGGCGAACCTACGAGCAGTACTTC
TRBV3-1	TRBD2	TRBJ2-1	many	CASSQESGGAFIELDEQFF	TGTGCCAGCAGCCAAGAGAGCGGGGGGGCGTTTATCGAACTCGATGAGCAGTTCTTC
TRBV20-1	NA	TRBJ1-2	many	CSARDPRGGLSYTF	TGCAGTGCTAGAGATCCCCGCGGGGGGCTAAGCTACACCTTC
TRBV5-1	NA	TRBJ2-3	many	CASSLSTGTDTQYF	TGCGCCAGCAGCTTGAGTACTGGCACAGATACGCAGTATTTT
TRBV12-3/TRBV12-4	NA	TRBJ1-1	many	CASKRPNTNTEAFF	TGTGCCAGCAAACGACCGAACACAAACACTGAAGCTTTCTTT
TRBV3-1	TRBD1	TRBJ2-7	many	CASSQTPGTGDYEQYF	TGTGCCAGCAGCCAAACCCCCGGGACAGGGGACTACGAGCAGTACTTC
TRBV7-2	TRBD1	TRBJ1-1	many	CASRVTPGQGPEAFF	TGTGCCAGCAGGGTTACCCCGGGACAGGGGCCTGAAGCTTTCTTT
TRBV5-4	NA	TRBJ2-2	NA	CASSSNIGELFF	TGTGCCAGCAGCTCGAATATCGGGGAGCTGTTTTTT
TRBV6-1	NA	TRBJ1-2	few	CASTSRAGVNYGYTF	TGTGCCAGCACTTCCCGGGCGGGAGTTAACTATGGCTACACCTTC
TRBV19	TRBD2	TRBJ2-3	NA	CASSLAGTSTDTQYF	TGTGCCAGTAGTCTAGCGGGGACATCCACAGATACGCAGTATTTT
TRBV6-1	NA	TRBJ1-5	many	CASSEGGGGIAQPQHF	TGTGCCAGCAGTGAAGGGGGTGGGGGGATAGCGCAGCCCCAGCATTTT
TRBV7-2	TRBD1	TRBJ1-5	few	CASSWNRGGEPQHF	TGTGCCAGCAGCTGGAACAGGGGAGGCGAGCCCCAGCATTTT
TRBV5-4	TRBD1	TRBJ2-7	few	CASSLAPRGQGYYEQYF	TGTGCCAGCAGCTTGGCACCCCGGGGACAGGGATACTACGAGCAGTACTTC
TRBV2	NA	TRBJ2-2	many	CASSAGMNTGELFF	TGTGCCAGCAGCGCGGGGATGAACACCGGGGAGCTGTTTTTT
TRBV20-1	NA	TRBJ1-2	many	CSAARQVDYGYTF	TGCAGTGCCGCCAGACAGGTTGACTATGGCTACACCTTC